The present TCR beta chain was sequenced within a study of cytomegalovirus exposure and HLA in healthy donors. Study findings and constraints: The classifier reportedly diagnosed cytomegalovirus status with high sensitivity and specificity. One later analysis, an examination of the 90 to 150 validation repertoires, found that first-cohort TCR clusters tended to co-occur in them. Altogether, 150 to 200 TCR beta chains were recorded as cytomegalovirus-associated.

The CDR3 contains 13 residues. V was clipped by 7 bases and J by 0 bases, with 7 bases between them. As for this clone: Its antigen is unknown.

Sequencing was performed with immunoSEQ multiplex PCR; in TCRdb, only in-frame clones are kept and a portion is missing. The sample holds approximately 200,000 clones, roughly 82% seen once. The V gene is TRBV5-3, the J gene TRBJ2-2; D might be TRBD1 (5 bases). TRBV5-3 carries the ORF label, with uncertain function. This sequence was found in a man in his late teens or twenties in good health and CMV-seropositive. What was sequenced was PBMCs. CDR3 in amino acids: CARLTANTGELFF. As DNA, the CDR3 is TGTGCCAGACTGACAGCGAACACCGGGGAGCTGTTTTTT.